This T cell receptor beta chain came from a study of shared clonotypes between healthy human individuals. Naive CD8 populations comprised CD45RO-negative cells positively selected for CCR7, excluding terminally differentiated effector memory CD45RA+ cells. The CDR3 is made up of 16 amino acids. With 1 base clipped from V and 3 bases from J, the junction kept 5 bases outside the gene matches. Per germline, CDR1 SEHNR and CDR2 FQNEAQ (reference sequence). The assay was immunoSEQ multiplex PCR, and TCRdb's table has in-frame clones only and misses some. The sample carries some 2,000,000 clones, about 95% recorded once. This clone was seen once.

The sequenced sample consisted of naive CD8+ T cells sorted from blood. This sequence originates from a young man in good health. The V call is TRBV7-9, the J call TRBJ2-1; 8 nucleotides agree with TRBD2. Written as DNA, the CDR3 is TGTGCCAGCAGCTTAGAACAGGGACTAGTCTACAATGAGCAGTTCTTC. This gives the protein CASSLEQGLVYNEQFF. Based on the CDR3 plus reference TRBV7-9 and TRBJ2-1, the full variable domain is DTGVSQNPRHKITKRGQNVTFRCDPISEHNRLYWYRQTLGQGPEFLTYFQNEAQLEKSRLLSDRFSAERPKGSFSTLEIQRTEQGDSAMYLCASSLEQGLVYNEQFFGPGTRLTVL.